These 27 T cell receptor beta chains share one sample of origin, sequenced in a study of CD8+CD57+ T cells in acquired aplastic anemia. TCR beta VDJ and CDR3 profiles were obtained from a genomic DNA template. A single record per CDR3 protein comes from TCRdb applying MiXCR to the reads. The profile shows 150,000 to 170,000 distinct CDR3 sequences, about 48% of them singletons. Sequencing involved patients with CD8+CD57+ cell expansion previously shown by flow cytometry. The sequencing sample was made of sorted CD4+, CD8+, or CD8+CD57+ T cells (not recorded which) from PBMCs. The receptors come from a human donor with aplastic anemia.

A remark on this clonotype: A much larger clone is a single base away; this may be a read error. The DNA of the CDR3 is TGTGCCAGCAGCCCAGGACAGGGAGGGAAAGGCTACACCTTC. This encodes CASSPGQGGKGYTF. J is TRBJ1-2 and V is TRBV7-9, with 8 bases matching TRBD1. The ends lost 5 bases at V and 8 bases at J; junction bases unmatched: 10. This CDR3 has 14 residues. Looked up from germline, CDR1 is SEHNR and CDR2 is FQNEAQ (reference sequence).

The CDR3 protein is CSAQQGADVNTEAFF. In DNA, the CDR3 is TGCAGTGCACAACAGGGGGCGGACGTGAACACTGAAGCTTTCTTT. The chain carries TRBV20-1 and TRBJ1-1; 9 bases are shared with TRBD1. This CDR3 contains 15 residues. Germline V gene lookup returns CDR1 DFQATT and CDR2 SNEGSKA (reference sequence). The V segment lost 6 bases and the J segment 0 bases; nucleotides outside the gene matches: 8.

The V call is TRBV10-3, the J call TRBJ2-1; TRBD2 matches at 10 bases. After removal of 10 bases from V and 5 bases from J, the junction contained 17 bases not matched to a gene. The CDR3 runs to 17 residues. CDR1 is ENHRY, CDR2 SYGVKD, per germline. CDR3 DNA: TGTGCCACCCAATCTAGCGGGGGAATCAAGAAACACAATGAGCAGTTCTTC. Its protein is CATQSSGGIKKHNEQFF.

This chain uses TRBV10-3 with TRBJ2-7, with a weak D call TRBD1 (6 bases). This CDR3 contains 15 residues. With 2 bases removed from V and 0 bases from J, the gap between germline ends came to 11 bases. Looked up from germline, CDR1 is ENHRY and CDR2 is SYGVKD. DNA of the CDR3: TGTGCCATCAGTGAGAGTCACAGGGTCTCCTACGAGCAGTACTTC. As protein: CAISESHRVSYEQYF.

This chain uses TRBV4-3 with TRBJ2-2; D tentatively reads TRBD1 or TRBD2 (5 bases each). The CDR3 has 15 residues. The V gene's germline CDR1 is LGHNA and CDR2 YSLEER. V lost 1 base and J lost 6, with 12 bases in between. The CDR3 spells CASSQGLGEPGELFF. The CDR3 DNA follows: TGCGCCAGCAGCCAAGGCCTGGGGGAGCCCGGGGAGCTGTTTTTT.

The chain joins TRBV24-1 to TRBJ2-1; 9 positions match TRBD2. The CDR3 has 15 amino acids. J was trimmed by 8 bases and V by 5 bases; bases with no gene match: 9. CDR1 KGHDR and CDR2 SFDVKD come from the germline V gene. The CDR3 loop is CATSAASGILYEQFF. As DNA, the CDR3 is TGTGCCACCAGTGCGGCTAGCGGGATTTTATATGAGCAGTTCTTC.

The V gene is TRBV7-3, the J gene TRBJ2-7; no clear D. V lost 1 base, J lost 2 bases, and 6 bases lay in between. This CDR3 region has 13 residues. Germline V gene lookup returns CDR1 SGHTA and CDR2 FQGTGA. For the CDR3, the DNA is TGTGCCAGCAGCTTAAATTCGGCCTACGAGCAGTACTTC. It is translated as CASSLNSAYEQYF.

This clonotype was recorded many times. CDR3 in DNA: TGTGCCAGCAGCCATAGTGGGGGCCAAGAGACCCAGTACTTC. This codes for CASSHSGGQETQYF. This chain links TRBV7-6 with TRBJ2-5, with D perhaps assigned TRBD1 or TRBD2 (5 bases each). The V gene's germline CDR1 is SGHVS and CDR2 FNYEAQ. The CDR3 contains 14 residues. V lost 5 bases to trimming and J lost 1 base, with 11 bases between them.

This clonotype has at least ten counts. In nucleotides, the CDR3 is TGTGCCAGCAGTCTCCAACAGGGGGCCCCCCCCTACGAGCAGTACTTC. It codes for CASSLQQGAPPYEQYF. The chain joins TRBV12-3 or TRBV12-4 to TRBJ2-7, with 9 bases fitting TRBD1. The CDR3 contains 16 residues. J gave up 2 bases and V 5 bases, and 10 bases lay outside the gene matches.

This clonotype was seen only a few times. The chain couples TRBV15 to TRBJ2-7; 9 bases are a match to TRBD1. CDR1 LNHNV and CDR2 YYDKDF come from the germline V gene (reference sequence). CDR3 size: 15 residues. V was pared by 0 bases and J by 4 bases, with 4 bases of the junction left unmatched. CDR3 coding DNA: TGTGCCACCAGCAGAGAGGGGACAGGGAAATACGAGCAGTACTTC. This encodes CATSREGTGKYEQYF.

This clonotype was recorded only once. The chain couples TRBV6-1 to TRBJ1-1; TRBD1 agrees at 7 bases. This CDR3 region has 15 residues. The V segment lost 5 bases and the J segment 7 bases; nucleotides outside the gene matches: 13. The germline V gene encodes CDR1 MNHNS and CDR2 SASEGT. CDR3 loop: CASSQPRGQGLEAFF. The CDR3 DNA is TGTGCCAGCAGTCAGCCTAGGGGGCAGGGGCTTGAAGCTTTCTTT.

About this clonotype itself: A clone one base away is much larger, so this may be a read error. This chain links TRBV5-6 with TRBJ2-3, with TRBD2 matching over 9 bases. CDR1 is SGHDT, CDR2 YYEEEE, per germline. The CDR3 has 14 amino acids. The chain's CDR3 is CSSSIAGATDTQYF. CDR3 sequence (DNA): TGTTCCAGCAGCATAGCGGGAGCTACAGATACGCAGTATTTT.

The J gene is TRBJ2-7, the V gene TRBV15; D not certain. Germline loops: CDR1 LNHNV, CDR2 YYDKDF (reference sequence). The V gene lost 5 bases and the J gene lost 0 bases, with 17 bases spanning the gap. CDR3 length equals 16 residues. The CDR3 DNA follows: TGTGCCACCAGCGGGGTGGTGGGCCGACTCTCCTACGAGCAGTACTTC. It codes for CATSGVVGRLSYEQYF.

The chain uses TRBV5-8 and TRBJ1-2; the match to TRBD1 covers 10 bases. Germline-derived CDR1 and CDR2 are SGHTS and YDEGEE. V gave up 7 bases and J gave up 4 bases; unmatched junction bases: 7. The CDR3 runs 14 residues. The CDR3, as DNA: TGTGCCAGCGGATTCCGGGACAGGGGCTATGGCTACACCTTC. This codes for CASGFRDRGYGYTF.

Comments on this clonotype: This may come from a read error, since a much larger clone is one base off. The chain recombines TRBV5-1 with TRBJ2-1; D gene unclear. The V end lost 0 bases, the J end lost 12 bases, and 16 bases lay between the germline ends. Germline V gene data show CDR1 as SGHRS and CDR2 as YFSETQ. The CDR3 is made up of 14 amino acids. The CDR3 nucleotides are TGCGCCAGCAGCTTGGCTCCCCCCGCAGATGCGCAGTTCTTC. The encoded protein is CASSLAPPADAQFF.

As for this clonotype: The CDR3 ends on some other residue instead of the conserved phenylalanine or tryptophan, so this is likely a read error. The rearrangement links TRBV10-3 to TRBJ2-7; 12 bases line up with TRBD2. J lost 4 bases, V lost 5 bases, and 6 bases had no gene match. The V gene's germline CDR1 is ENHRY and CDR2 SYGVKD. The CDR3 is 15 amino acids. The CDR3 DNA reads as TGTGCCATCAGTAGGGCTAGCGGGGGGGATTACGAGCAGTACTAC. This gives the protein CAISRASGGDYEQYY.

The CDR3 here is CASSPTWGSPLHF. CDR3 coding DNA: TGTGCCAGCAGCCCGACCTGGGGTTCACCCCTCCACTTT. This chain connects TRBV7-2 to TRBJ1-6, with D unresolved. The CDR3 length is 13 residues. Germline CDR1 reads SGHTA; CDR2 reads FQGNSA. The V and J ends lost 5 bases and 9 bases respectively, with 11 bases between them.

This CDR3 reads CASSLTGLGNQPQHF. CDR3 in DNA: TGTGCCAGCAGCTTGACAGGGCTTGGCAATCAGCCCCAGCATTTT. This chain joins TRBV7-9 and TRBJ1-5, with 7 bases identical to TRBD1. Germline assignment: CDR1 SEHNR and CDR2 FQNEAQ (reference sequence). The CDR3 spans 15 residues. V lost 3 bases to trimming and J lost 2 bases; unmatched junction nucleotides: 4.

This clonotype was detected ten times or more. CDR3 bases: TGTGCCAGCAGCCAACCCCTTCTAGCGGGGGGGCAAGAGACCCAGTACTTC. It encodes CASSQPLLAGGQETQYF. This chain uses TRBV2 with TRBJ2-5; 12 bases are shared with TRBD2. Germline loops: CDR1 SNHLY, CDR2 FYNNEI. V shed 6 bases and J 2 bases; nucleotides not matched to a gene: 10. The CDR3 spans 17 residues. The complete variable domain, with remaining parts taken from reference TRBV2 and TRBJ2-5, reads EPEVTQTPSHQVTQMGQEVILRCVPISNHLYFYWYRQILGQKVEFLVSFYNNEISEKSEIFDDQFSVERPDGSNFTLKIRSTKLEDSAMYFCASSQPLLAGGQETQYFGPGTRLLVL.

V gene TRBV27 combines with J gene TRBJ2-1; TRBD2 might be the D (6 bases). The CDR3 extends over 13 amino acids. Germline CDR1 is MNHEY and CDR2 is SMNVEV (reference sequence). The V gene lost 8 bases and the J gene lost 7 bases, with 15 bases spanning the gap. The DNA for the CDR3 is TGTGCCAGCTCCTGGACCGGGGGAAATGAGCAGTTCTTC. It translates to CASSWTGGNEQFF.

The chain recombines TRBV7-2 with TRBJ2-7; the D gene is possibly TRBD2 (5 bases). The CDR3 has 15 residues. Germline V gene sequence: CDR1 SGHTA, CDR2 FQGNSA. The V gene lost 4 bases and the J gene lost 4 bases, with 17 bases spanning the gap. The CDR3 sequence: CASSYLTGNAYEQYF. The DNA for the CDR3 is TGTGCCAGCAGCTACCTGACCGGGAATGCTTACGAGCAGTACTTC. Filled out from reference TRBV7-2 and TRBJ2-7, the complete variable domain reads GAGVSQSPSNKVTEKGKDVELRCDPISGHTALYWYRQSLGQGLEFLIYFQGNSAPDKSGLPSDRFSAERTGGSVSTLTIQRTQQEDSAVYLCASSYLTGNAYEQYFGPGTRLTVT.

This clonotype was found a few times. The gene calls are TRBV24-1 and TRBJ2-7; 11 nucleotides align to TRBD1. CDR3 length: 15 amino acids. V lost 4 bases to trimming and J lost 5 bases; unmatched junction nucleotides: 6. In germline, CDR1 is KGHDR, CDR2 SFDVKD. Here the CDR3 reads CATSDPGQGVNEQYF. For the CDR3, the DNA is TGTGCCACCAGTGACCCGGGACAGGGGGTAAACGAGCAGTACTTC.

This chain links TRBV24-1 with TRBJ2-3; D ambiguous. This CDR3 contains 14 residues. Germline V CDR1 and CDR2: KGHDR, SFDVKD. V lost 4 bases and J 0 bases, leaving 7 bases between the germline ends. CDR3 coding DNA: TGTGCCACCAGTGACGCTAGGAGCACAGATACGCAGTATTTT. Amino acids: CATSDARSTDTQYF.

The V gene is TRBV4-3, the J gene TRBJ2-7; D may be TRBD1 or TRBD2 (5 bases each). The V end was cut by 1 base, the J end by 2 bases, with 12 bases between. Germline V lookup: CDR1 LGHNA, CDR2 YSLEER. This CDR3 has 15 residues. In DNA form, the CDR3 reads TGCGCCAGCAGCCAAGCGAGGGCAGGGCCCTACGAGCAGTACTTC. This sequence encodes CASSQARAGPYEQYF.

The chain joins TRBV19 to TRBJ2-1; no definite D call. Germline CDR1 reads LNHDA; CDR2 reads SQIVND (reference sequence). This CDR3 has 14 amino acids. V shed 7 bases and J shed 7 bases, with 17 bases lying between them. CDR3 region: CASTRMGLGNEQFF. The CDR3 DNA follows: TGTGCCAGTACGCGAATGGGTTTGGGGAATGAGCAGTTCTTC.

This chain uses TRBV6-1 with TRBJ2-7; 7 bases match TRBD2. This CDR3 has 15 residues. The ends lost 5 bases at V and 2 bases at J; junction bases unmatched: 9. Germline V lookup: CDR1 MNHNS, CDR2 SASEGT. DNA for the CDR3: TGTGCCAGCAGTACTCCGGGACTACCTGCCTACGAGCAGTACTTC. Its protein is CASSTPGLPAYEQYF.

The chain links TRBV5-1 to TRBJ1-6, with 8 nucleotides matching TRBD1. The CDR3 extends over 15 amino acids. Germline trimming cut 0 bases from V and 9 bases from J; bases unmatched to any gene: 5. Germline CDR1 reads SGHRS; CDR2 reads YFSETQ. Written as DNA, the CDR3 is TGCGCCAGCAGCTTGGGAGCAGGGGGCGGTTCACCCCTCCACTTT. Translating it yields CASSLGAGGGSPLHF.